The 4 T cell receptor beta chains reported below all come from one sample, sequenced in a study of identical twins. TCRdb re-called the 5' RACE reads with MiXCR, one entry per CDR3 protein. This sample carries approximately 210,000 distinct CDR3 sequences, 15% to 20% of them seen once, and the ten largest clones take 35% to 50%. This sample was also put to use in a study of T cells expressing NK-cell markers.

Sequenced: CD8+ T cells sorted from blood. These receptors all come from a woman aged 18 to 35 in good health.

This clonotype was counted between two and nine times. This chain joins TRBV3-1 and TRBJ2-7, with D maybe TRBD1 (6 bases). Looked up from germline, CDR1 is LGHDT and CDR2 is YNNKEL (reference sequence). Between the trimmed V and J ends, which lost 1 base and 2 bases, there was a span of 15 bases. This CDR3 is 16 amino acids long. The CDR3 nucleotides are TGTGCCAGCAGCCAAGCATTTGACAGGCGCACCTACGAGCAGTACTTC. This translates into CASSQAFDRRTYEQYF.

This clonotype showed up just a few times. The V call is TRBV29-1, the J call TRBJ1-2; tentative D call: TRBD1 (5 bases). Between the trimmed V and J ends, which lost 3 bases and 2 bases, there was a span of 7 bases. The V gene's germline CDR1 is SQVTM and CDR2 ANQGSEA. The CDR3 extends over 12 amino acids. This CDR3 reads CSVDPGNYGYTF. The CDR3 DNA sequence: TGCAGCGTTGATCCAGGGAACTATGGCTACACCTTC.

This clonotype was found a few times. The chain joins TRBV10-1 to TRBJ2-2, with TRBD1 matching over 7 bases. Germline-derived CDR1 and CDR2 are WNHNN and SYGVQD (reference sequence). Unmatched junction bases numbered 0, after V lost 2 bases and J lost 6 bases. CDR3 length: 13 residues. The CDR3 DNA is TGCGCCAGCAGTGAGACAGGGGCCGGGGAGCTGTTTTTT. Encoded protein: CASSETGAGELFF.

The rearrangement links TRBV20-1 to TRBJ1-1; D uncertain. In germline, CDR1 is DFQATT, CDR2 SNEGSKA (reference sequence). This CDR3 is 10 amino acids long. V gave up 6 bases and J gave up 10 bases, with 12 bases separating them. The CDR3, as DNA: TGCAGTGCCACGGACGGCGGAGCTTTCTTT. Protein sequence: CSATDGGAFF.